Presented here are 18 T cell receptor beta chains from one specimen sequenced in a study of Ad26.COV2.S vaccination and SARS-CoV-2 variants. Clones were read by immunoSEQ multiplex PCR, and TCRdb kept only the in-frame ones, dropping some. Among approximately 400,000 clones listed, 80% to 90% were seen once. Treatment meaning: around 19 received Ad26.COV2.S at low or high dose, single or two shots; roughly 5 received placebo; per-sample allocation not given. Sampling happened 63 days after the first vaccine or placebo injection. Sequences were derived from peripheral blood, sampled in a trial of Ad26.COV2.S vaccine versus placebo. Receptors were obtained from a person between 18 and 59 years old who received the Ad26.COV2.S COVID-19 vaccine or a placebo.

In DNA form, the CDR3 reads TGTGCCAGCAGTTTTCTTATAGCGGGGGGGGTTGGCGAGCAGTACTTC. Its translation: CASSFLIAGGVGEQYF. V gene TRBV27 combines with J gene TRBJ2-7; TRBD2 aligns across 11 bases. CDR1 MNHEY and CDR2 SMNVEV come from the germline V gene (reference sequence). With 3 bases clipped from V and 6 bases from J, the junction kept 10 bases outside the gene matches. The CDR3 has 16 amino acids.

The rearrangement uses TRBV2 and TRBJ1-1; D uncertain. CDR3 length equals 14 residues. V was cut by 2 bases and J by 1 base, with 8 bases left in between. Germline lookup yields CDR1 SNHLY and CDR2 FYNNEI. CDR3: CASSENGQNTEAFF. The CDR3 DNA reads TGTGCCAGCAGTGAAAACGGTCAGAACACTGAAGCTTTCTTT.

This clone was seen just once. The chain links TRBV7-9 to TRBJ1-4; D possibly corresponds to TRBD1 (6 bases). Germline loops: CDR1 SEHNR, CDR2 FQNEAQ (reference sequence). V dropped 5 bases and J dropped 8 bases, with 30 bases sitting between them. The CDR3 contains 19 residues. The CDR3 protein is CASSHTTIIQGGIVEKLFF. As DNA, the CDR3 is TGTGCCAGCAGCCATACTACGATAATACAGGGCGGCATAGTAGAAAAACTGTTTTTT.

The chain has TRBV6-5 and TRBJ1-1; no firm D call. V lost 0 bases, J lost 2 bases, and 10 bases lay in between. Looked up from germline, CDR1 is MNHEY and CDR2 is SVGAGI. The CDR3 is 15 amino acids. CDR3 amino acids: CASSYSLQGNTEAFF. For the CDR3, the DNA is TGTGCCAGCAGTTACTCGTTACAAGGAAACACTGAAGCTTTCTTT.

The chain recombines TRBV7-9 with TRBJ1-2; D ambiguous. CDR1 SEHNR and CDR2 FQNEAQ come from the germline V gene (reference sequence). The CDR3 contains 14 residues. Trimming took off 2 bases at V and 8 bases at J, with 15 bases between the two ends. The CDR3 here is CASSLTIGVDGYTF. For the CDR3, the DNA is TGTGCCAGCAGCTTAACGATTGGCGTGGACGGCTACACCTTC. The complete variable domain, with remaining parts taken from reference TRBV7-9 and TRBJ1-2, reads DTGVSQNPRHKITKRGQNVTFRCDPISEHNRLYWYRQTLGQGPEFLTYFQNEAQLEKSRLLSDRFSAERPKGSFSTLEIQRTEQGDSAMYLCASSLTIGVDGYTFGSGTRLTVV.

The CDR3 sequence: CSVEETGLYNEQFF. The CDR3 DNA reads TGCAGCGTTGAAGAGACGGGCCTTTACAATGAGCAGTTCTTC. The chain joins TRBV29-1 to TRBJ2-1; D unresolved. Germline values: CDR1 SQVTM, CDR2 ANQGSEA. CDR3 length: 14 amino acids. V was shortened by 0 bases and J by 4 bases, with 10 bases between the two germline ends.

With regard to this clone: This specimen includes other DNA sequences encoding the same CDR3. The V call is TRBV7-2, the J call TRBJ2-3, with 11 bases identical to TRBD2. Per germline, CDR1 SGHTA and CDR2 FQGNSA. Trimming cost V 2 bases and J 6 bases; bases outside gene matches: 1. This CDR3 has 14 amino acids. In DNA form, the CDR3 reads TGTGCCAGCAGCTTAAGACTAGCGGGGGATACGCAGTATTTT. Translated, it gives CASSLRLAGDTQYF.

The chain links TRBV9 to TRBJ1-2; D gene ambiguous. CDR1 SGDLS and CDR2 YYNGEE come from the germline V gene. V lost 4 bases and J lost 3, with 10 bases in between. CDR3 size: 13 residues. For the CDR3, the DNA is TGTGCCAGCAGCTCGACCTCGGACTATGGCTACACCTTC. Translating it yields CASSSTSDYGYTF.

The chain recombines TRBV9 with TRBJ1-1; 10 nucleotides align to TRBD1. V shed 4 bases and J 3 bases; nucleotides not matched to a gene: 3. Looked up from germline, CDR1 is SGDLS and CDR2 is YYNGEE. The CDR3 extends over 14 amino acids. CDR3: CASSRQGADTEAFF. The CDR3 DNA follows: TGTGCCAGCAGCCGACAGGGGGCGGACACTGAAGCTTTCTTT. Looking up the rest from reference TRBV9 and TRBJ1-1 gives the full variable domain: DSGVTQTPKHLITATGQRVTLRCSPRSGDLSVYWYQQSLDQGLQFLIQYYNGEERAKGNILERFSAQQFPDLHSELNLSSLELGDSALYFCASSRQGADTEAFFGQGTRLTVV.

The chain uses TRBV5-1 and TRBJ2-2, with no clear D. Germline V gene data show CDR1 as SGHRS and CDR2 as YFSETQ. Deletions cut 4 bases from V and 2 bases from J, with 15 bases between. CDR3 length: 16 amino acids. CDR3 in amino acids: CASSPRATANTGELFF. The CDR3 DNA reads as TGCGCCAGCAGCCCCCGGGCCACAGCTAACACCGGGGAGCTGTTTTTT.

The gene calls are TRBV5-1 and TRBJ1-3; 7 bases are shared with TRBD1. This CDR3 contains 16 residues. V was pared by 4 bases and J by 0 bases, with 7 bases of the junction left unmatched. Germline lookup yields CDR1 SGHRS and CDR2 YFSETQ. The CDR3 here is CASSEQTGRSGNTIYF. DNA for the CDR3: TGCGCCAGCAGCGAACAGACAGGGCGCTCTGGAAACACCATATATTTT.

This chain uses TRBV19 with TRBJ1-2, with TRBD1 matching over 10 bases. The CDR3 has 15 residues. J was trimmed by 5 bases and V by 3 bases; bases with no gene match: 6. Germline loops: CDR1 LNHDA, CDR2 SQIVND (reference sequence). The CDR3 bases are TGTGCCAGTAGTATGGCCGGGACAGGGGCGTATGGCTACACCTTC. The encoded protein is CASSMAGTGAYGYTF. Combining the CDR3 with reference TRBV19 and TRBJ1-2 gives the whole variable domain DGGITQSPKYLFRKEGQNVTLSCEQNLNHDAMYWYRQDPGQGLRLIYYSQIVNDFQKGDIAEGYSVSREKKESFPLTVTSAQKNPTAFYLCASSMAGTGAYGYTFGSGTRLTVV.

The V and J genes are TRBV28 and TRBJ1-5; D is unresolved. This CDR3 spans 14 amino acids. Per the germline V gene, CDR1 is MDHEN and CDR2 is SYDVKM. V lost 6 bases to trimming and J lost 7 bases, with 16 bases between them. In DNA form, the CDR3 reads TGTGCCAGCAGCCCCAGGTCTCCCTGGCAGCCCCAGCATTTT. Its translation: CASSPRSPWQPQHF.

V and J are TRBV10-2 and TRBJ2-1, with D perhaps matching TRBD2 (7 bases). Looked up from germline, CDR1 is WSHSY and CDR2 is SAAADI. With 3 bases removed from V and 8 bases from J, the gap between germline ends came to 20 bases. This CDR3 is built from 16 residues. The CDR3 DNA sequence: TGCGCCAGCAGTGAAGCGGGGTTAGGACAGCGCCATGAGCAGTTCTTC. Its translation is CASSEAGLGQRHEQFF.

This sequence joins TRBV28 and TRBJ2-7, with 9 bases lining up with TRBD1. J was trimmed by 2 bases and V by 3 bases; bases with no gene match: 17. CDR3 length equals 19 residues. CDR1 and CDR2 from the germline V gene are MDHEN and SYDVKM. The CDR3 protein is CASSFLQGARTSAPYEQYF. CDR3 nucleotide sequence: TGTGCCAGCAGTTTCCTACAGGGGGCGCGTACTAGCGCTCCCTACGAGCAGTACTTC.

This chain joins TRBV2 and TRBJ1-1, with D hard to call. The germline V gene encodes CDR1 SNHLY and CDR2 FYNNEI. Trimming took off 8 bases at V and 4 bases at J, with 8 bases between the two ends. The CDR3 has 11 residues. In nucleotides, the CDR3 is TGTGCCAGCTGCTACAGCACTGAAGCTTTCTTT. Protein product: CASCYSTEAFF.

CDR3 bases: TGCGCCAGCAGCCAAAACCCGACTAGCGGGGGCACAGATACGCAGTATTTT. Its translation is CASSQNPTSGGTDTQYF. The V call is TRBV4-3, the J call TRBJ2-3, with 11 bases matching TRBD2. This CDR3 comprises 17 residues. In germline, CDR1 is LGHNA, CDR2 YSLEER. The V segment lost 2 bases and the J segment 1 base; nucleotides outside the gene matches: 5.

This CDR3 reads CASSGGRGQYF. The DNA for the CDR3 is TGTGCCAGCAGTGGCGGGCGTGGGCAGTACTTC. The chain recombines TRBV25-1 with TRBJ2-7; D is possibly TRBD2 (5 bases). CDR3 length: 11 amino acids. Germline V CDR1 and CDR2: MGHDK, SYGVNS. Trimming left V 4 bases short and J 9 bases short, with 10 bases between.